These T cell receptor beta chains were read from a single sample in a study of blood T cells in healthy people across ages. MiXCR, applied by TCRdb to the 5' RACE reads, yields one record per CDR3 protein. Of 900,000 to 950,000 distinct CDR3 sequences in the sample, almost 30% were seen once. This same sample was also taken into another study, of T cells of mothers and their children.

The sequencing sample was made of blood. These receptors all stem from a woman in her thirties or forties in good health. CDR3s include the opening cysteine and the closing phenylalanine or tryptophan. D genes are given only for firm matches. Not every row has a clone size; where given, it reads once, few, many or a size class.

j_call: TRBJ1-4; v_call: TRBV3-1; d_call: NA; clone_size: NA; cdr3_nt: TGTGCCAGCAGCCAACCAGGGACGGGCGAAAAACTGTTTTTT; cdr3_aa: CASSQPGTGEKLFF
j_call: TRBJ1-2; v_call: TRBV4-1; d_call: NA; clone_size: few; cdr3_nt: TGCGCCAGCAGCCAAGATAAAGGTTATAACTATGGCTACACCTTC; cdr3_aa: CASSQDKGYNYGYTF
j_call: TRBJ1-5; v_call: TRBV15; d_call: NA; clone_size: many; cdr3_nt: TGTGCCACCAGCAGAGACGGAGATAGCAATCAGCCCCAGCATTTT; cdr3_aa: CATSRDGDSNQPQHF
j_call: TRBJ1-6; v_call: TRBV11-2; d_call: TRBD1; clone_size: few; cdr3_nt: TGTGCCAGCAGCCACAGGGGACTCGGTTCACCCCTCCACTTT; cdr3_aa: CASSHRGLGSPLHF
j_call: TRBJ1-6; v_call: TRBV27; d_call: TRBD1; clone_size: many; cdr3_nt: TGTGCCAGCAGTTTACTTACAGGGGGCAGTTCACCCCTCCACTTT; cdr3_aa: CASSLLTGGSSPLHF
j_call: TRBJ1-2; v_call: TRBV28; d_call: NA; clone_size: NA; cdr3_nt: TGTGCCAGCAGTTTGGGGGCCCTGAAGAACTATGGCTACACCTTC; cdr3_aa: CASSLGALKNYGYTF
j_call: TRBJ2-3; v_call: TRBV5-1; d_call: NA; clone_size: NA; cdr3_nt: TGCGCCAGCAGTTTTGGGTACACAAGCACAGATACGCAGTATTTT; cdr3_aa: CASSFGYTSTDTQYF
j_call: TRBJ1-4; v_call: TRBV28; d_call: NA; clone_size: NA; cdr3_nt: TGTGCCAGCAGGAAGGGGGGTCTCATTGAAAAACTGTTTTTT; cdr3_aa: CASRKGGLIEKLFF
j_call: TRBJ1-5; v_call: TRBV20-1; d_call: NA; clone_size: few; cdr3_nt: TGCAGTGCCTCGGGCAGTCTTTTTAATCAGCCCCAGCATTTT; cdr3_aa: CSASGSLFNQPQHF
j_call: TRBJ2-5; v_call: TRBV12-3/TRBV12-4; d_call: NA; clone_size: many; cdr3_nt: TGTGCCAGCAGCAAAGCGGGACACCAGTTTACCCAGTACTTC; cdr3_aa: CASSKAGHQFTQYF
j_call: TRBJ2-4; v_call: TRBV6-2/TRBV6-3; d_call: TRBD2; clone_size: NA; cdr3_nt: TGTGCCAGCACGGGACTAAAGAACATTCAGTACTTC; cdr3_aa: CASTGLKNIQYF
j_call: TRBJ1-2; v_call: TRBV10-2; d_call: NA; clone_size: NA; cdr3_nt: TGCGCCAGCAGTGGAGGCAGAAACTATGGCTACACCTTC; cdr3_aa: CASSGGRNYGYTF
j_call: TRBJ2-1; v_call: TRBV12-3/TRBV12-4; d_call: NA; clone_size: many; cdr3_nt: TGTGCCAGCAGTTTAGCAGGACTTAACAATGAGCAGTTCTTC; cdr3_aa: CASSLAGLNNEQFF
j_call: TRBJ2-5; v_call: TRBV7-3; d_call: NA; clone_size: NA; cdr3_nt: TGTGCCAGCAGCTTAGCTGACGGGGCCCAAGAGACCCAGTACTTC; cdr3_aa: CASSLADGAQETQYF
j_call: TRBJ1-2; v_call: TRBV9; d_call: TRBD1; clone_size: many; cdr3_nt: TGTGCCAGCAGCCCGCGGACCCAGGGGGTGTATGGCTACACCTTC; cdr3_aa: CASSPRTQGVYGYTF
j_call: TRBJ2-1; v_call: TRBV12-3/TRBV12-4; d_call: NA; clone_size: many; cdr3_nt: TGTGCCAGCAGACTCTGGGCCTACAATGAGCAGTTCTTC; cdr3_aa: CASRLWAYNEQFF
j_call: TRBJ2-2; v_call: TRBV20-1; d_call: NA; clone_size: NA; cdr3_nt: TGCAGTGCTAGTCGGGGAAGGAGGACCTTGAACACCGGGGAGCTGTTTTTT; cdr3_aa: CSASRGRRTLNTGELFF
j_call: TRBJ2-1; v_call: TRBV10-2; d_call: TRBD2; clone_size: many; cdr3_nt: TGCGCCAGCAGGGGACTAGCCTACAATGAGCAGTTCTTC; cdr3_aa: CASRGLAYNEQFF
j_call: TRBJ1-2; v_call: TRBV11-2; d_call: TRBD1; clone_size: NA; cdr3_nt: TGTGTCAGCAGCTTAGCTTCAGGGGGGGCAATGACATATGGCTACACCTTC; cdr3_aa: CVSSLASGGAMTYGYTF
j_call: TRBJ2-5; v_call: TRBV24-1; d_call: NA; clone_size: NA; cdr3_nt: TGTGTCACCAGTGCCACTAGTGGGGCCCTCCAAGAGACCCAGTACTTC; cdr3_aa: CVTSATSGALQETQYF
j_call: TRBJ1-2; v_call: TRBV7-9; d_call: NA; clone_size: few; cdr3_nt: TGTGCCAGCAGCCCACCCGGGACCTCCGTGGGCTATGGCTACACCTTC; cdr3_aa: CASSPPGTSVGYGYTF